Sequencing of this T cell receptor beta chain was carried out in a study of PD-L1 blockade in urothelial cancer. Study-wide background: At 3 weeks (second dose) and 6 weeks after starting treatment, blood was analyzed.

Time point noted: pretreatment peripheral blood. Each patient gave between 1 and 8 samples, pretreatment and on-treatment. Measured with immunoSEQ multiplex PCR; TCRdb has only the in-frame clones, and not every one. The profile shows around 86,000 clones, roughly 80% of them singletons. The CDR3 is made up of 18 amino acids. V trimming: 2 bases; J trimming: 6 bases; junction bases outside the gene matches: 14. Germline CDR1 is LGHNA and CDR2 is YNFKEQ. The TCR comes from a man between 40 and 49 years old with urothelial cancer. This sample comprised PBMCs, obtained around atezolizumab (anti-PD-L1) treatment. This chain uses TRBV4-2 with TRBJ2-1; 9 bases match TRBD1. DNA of the CDR3: TGTGCCAGCAGCCAACCAAGGACAGGGGAGGCGATCGGCAATGAGCAGTTCTTC. Translation: CASSQPRTGEAIGNEQFF.